This passage covers 18 T cell receptor beta chains from one sample sequenced in a study of Graves' ophthalmopathy and Graves' hyperthyroidism. TCR beta CDR3 amplification used RNA transcripts. The first round was an RT-PCR with HTBI primers, and the second round was a multiplex PCR. TCRdb re-analysed the multiplex PCR reads in MiXCR, keeping a single row per CDR3 protein. The data contain 500,000 to 700,000 distinct CDR3 sequences, 22% of them seen just once; the ten biggest clones take up more than 5.5%. The sample was peripheral blood. These receptors all come from a woman younger than 30 with stable Graves' hyperthyroidism. Some clones in this sample may be carry-over from other donors' samples.

The chain links TRBV6-2 or TRBV6-3 to TRBJ2-7; TRBD2 aligns across 11 bases. J was trimmed by 3 bases and V by 5 bases; bases with no gene match: 12. The germline V gene has CDR1 MNHEY and CDR2 SVGEGT. This CDR3 has 17 amino acids. The chain's CDR3 is CASSRGTSGGDSYEQYF. In nucleotides, the CDR3 is TGTGCCAGCAGTCGAGGGACTAGCGGCGGAGATAGCTACGAGCAGTACTTC.

The chain uses TRBV24-1 and TRBJ2-7, with 8 bases matching TRBD1. With 2 bases clipped from V and 5 bases from J, the junction kept 4 bases outside the gene matches. CDR1 and CDR2 from the germline V gene are KGHDR and SFDVKD. The length of the CDR3 is 14 residues. CDR3 DNA sequence: TGTGCCACCAGTGATTCGGGACAGGCCAACGAGCAGTACTTC. It codes for CATSDSGQANEQYF.

This clonotype was seen repeatedly, ten times or more. This may arise from a read error, as a much more abundant clone is one base away. The chain employs TRBV12-3 or TRBV12-4 and TRBJ2-7; TRBD2 might be the D (7 bases). This CDR3 has 15 amino acids. The CDR3 region has the DNA TGTGCCAGCAGCCCTATGGGGGGGGCCTCCTGCGAGCAGTACTTC. Translation gives CASSPMGGASCEQYF.

The sample holds many counts of this clonotype. The rearrangement links TRBV12-3 or TRBV12-4 to TRBJ1-6; TRBD1 agrees at 9 bases. This CDR3 has 16 residues. The trim removed 6 bases at V and 4 bases at J, leaving 7 bases unmatched. CDR3 region: CASSPKTGGYNSPLHF. The CDR3 DNA follows: TGTGCCAGCAGCCCTAAGACAGGGGGTTATAATTCACCCCTCCACTTT.

This clonotype showed up many times. The chain uses TRBV24-1 and TRBJ1-2; a weak D match, TRBD1 (5 bases). CDR3 length: 14 amino acids. V lost 2 bases to trimming and J lost 4 bases, with 10 bases between them. From germline, CDR1 is KGHDR and CDR2 SFDVKD. As DNA, the CDR3 is TGTGCCACCAGTGATTACCGGGGCGGCTATGGCTACACCTTC. This encodes CATSDYRGGYGYTF.

This clonotype was detected ten times or more. The chain is built from TRBV6-2 or TRBV6-3 and TRBJ2-6; TRBD1 agrees at 9 bases. Trimming at V came to 5 bases and at J to 0 bases, leaving 8 bases not matched to a gene. The germline CDR1 and CDR2 sequences are MNHEY and SVGEGT. CDR3 length equals 18 residues. DNA of the CDR3: TGTGCCAGCAGTAGCAAAGGACAGGGGTACTCTGGGGCCAACGTCCTGACTTTC. It translates to CASSSKGQGYSGANVLTF.

As for this clonotype: A much larger clone differs by one base, so this may be a read error. This rearrangement joins TRBV12-3 or TRBV12-4 to TRBJ1-6, with D possibly matching TRBD1 (5 bases). The CDR3 runs to 16 residues. The CDR3 DNA reads TGTGCCGGCAGTCGGGACTTCCTAGGAGGTAATTCACCCCTCCACTTT. Translation: CAGSRDFLGGNSPLHF.

This clonotype occurred many times. The CDR3 bases are TGTGCCAGCAGTTTTGACAGGATGGAGTTCTATGGCTACACCTTC. Protein product: CASSFDRMEFYGYTF. J is TRBJ1-2 and V is TRBV28; maybe TRBD1 (6 bases). The CDR3 totals 15 residues. From germline, CDR1 is MDHEN and CDR2 SYDVKM. The V and J ends lost 3 bases and 4 bases respectively, with 15 bases between them.

This clonotype was detected ten times or more. The chain has TRBV10-3 and TRBJ1-1, with D perhaps TRBD1 (6 bases). Germline V gene lookup returns CDR1 ENHRY and CDR2 SYGVKD. V was trimmed by 6 bases and J by 1 base, leaving 12 bases between them. The CDR3 consists of 14 residues. This CDR3 is CAIRSGEWNTEAFF. The CDR3 DNA is TGTGCCATCAGATCAGGGGAGTGGAACACTGAAGCTTTCTTT.

This clonotype was counted at least ten times. This chain links TRBV12-3 or TRBV12-4 with TRBJ1-6; D is uncertain. Trimming left V 3 bases short and J 7 bases short, with 7 bases between. The CDR3 has 13 amino acids. CDR3 in amino acids: CASSLSGNSPLHF. As DNA, the CDR3 is TGTGCCAGCAGTTTGTCGGGGAATTCACCCCTCCACTTT.

In its sample, this clonotype was seen many times. The chain couples TRBV2 to TRBJ1-1; D unclear. The CDR3 has 15 amino acids. Trimming cost V 2 bases and J 3 bases, with 13 bases left between them. Looked up from germline, CDR1 is SNHLY and CDR2 is FYNNEI. CDR3 in amino acids: CASSESPYRDTEAFF. The CDR3 DNA sequence: TGTGCCAGCAGTGAATCACCATACCGGGACACTGAAGCTTTCTTT.

CDR3 in amino acids: CASSDKSSGQGLVAQYF. Here the CDR3 DNA reads TGTGCCAGCAGTGATAAAAGCTCGGGACAGGGCTTGGTCGCCCAGTACTTC. The chain couples TRBV6-1 to TRBJ2-5, with 9 bases identical to TRBD1. The V and J ends lost 3 bases and 9 bases, in that order; junction bases with no gene match: 17. Germline CDR1 MNHNS, CDR2 SASEGT. The CDR3 totals 17 residues.

Ten or more counts support this clonotype. CDR3: CASSEGSNSPLHF. CDR3 DNA sequence: TGTGCCAGCAGTGAGGGTAGTAATTCACCCCTCCACTTT. The V gene is TRBV6-1, the J gene TRBJ1-6; unclear D gene. The CDR3 is made up of 13 amino acids. Looked up from germline, CDR1 is MNHNS and CDR2 is SASEGT. The V end lost 3 bases, the J end lost 6 bases, and 6 bases lay between the germline ends.

This clonotype showed up many times. A junction end diverges from the germline sequence, so it may reflect a read error. V gene TRBV6-1 combines with J gene TRBJ1-2; D might be TRBD1 (5 bases). There are 12 residues in the CDR3. Germline-derived CDR1 and CDR2 are MNHNS and SASEGT. The CDR3 protein is CASSGTGYGYTF. In nucleotides, the CDR3 is TGCGCCAGCAGTGGTACAGGCTATGGCTACACCTTC.

The chain couples TRBV6-2 or TRBV6-3 to TRBJ1-1; D call uncertain. V was pared by 4 bases and J by 4 bases, with 13 bases between. Germline assignment: CDR1 MNHEY and CDR2 SVGEGT. The CDR3 covers 14 residues. The CDR3 loop reads CASSSRSFGTEAFF. The CDR3 DNA follows: TGTGCCAGCAGTTCCCGGTCATTTGGCACTGAAGCTTTCTTT.

This rearrangement joins TRBV2 to TRBJ2-5, with 10 nucleotides matching TRBD2. The length of the CDR3 is 18 residues. CDR1 and CDR2 from the germline V gene are SNHLY and FYNNEI. V lost 0 bases, J lost 5 bases, and 12 bases stayed unmatched. CDR3 bases: TGTGCCAGCAGTGAAGCGCTTCGGAGCGGGGGGGCCGGGGAGACCCAGTACTTC. Protein product: CASSEALRSGGAGETQYF. Based on the CDR3 plus reference TRBV2 and TRBJ2-5, the full variable domain is EPEVTQTPSHQVTQMGQEVILRCVPISNHLYFYWYRQILGQKVEFLVSFYNNEISEKSEIFDDQFSVERPDGSNFTLKIRSTKLEDSAMYFCASSEALRSGGAGETQYFGPGTRLLVL.

This clonotype showed up many times. V usage is TRBV6-1 and J usage is TRBJ1-1; D remains ambiguous. Germline CDR1 MNHNS, CDR2 SASEGT. The ends were cut back, 4 bases at V and 4 bases at J, with 13 bases in the middle. The CDR3 loop spans 14 amino acids. CDR3 DNA: TGTGCCAGCAGTGCCTCCGGCCCCCTCACTGAAGCTTTCTTT. Its translation is CASSASGPLTEAFF.

This chain uses TRBV29-1 with TRBJ1-2; possible D gene TRBD1, 6 bases. This CDR3 comprises 13 residues. The germline gives CDR1 SQVTM, CDR2 ANQGSEA. Deletions cut 3 bases from V and 4 bases from J, with 12 bases between. The CDR3 is CSVDPVTGYGYTF. CDR3 DNA: TGCAGCGTTGACCCCGTGACAGGCTATGGCTACACCTTC.